These T cell receptor beta chains were read from a single sample in a study of Ad26.COV2.S vaccination and SARS-CoV-2 variants. Clones were read by immunoSEQ multiplex PCR, and TCRdb kept only the in-frame ones, dropping some. Of some 45,000 clones in the sample, 65% to 90% were seen once. The sample here was peripheral blood, taken after recovery from COVID-19. The origin of the receptors is a human donor who had recovered from COVID-19. Both conserved end residues are part of each CDR3. Fields, in order: J gene, V gene, D gene, clone size, CDR3 protein, CDR3 DNA. A D gene is named only where the DNA matches it firmly. Some rows have no size entry. The others give once, few or many, or a class for an expanded clone.

J: TRBJ1-3; V: TRBV30; D: .; size: .; CDR3: CAWSVQSVTIYF; DNA: TGTGCCTGGAGTGTACAGAGTGTCACCATATATTTT
J: TRBJ1-1; V: TRBV12-3/TRBV12-4; D: .; size: .; CDR3: CASREGTRGAFF; DNA: TGTGCCAGCAGAGAGGGGACTAGGGGAGCTTTCTTT
J: TRBJ2-1; V: TRBV7-3; D: .; size: once; CDR3: CASRSSGNEQFF; DNA: TGTGCCAGCAGGTCTTCAGGGAATGAGCAGTTCTTC
J: TRBJ2-1; V: TRBV6-5; D: TRBD2; size: .; CDR3: CASRLAGGTYNEQFF; DNA: TGTGCCAGCAGATTAGCGGGGGGCACTTACAATGAGCAGTTCTTC
J: TRBJ1-5; V: TRBV24-1; D: .; size: .; CDR3: CATSDFGSNQPQHF; DNA: TGTGCCACCAGTGATTTTGGGAGCAATCAGCCCCAGCATTTT
J: TRBJ1-1; V: TRBV19; D: TRBD1; size: .; CDR3: CASSSWGTGGTEAFF; DNA: TGTGCCAGTAGTTCATGGGGGACAGGGGGCACTGAAGCTTTCTTT
J: TRBJ2-5; V: TRBV5-1; D: TRBD2; size: .; CDR3: CASSLAGGPWETQYF; DNA: TGCGCCAGCAGCTTAGCGGGAGGCCCATGGGAGACCCAGTACTTC
J: TRBJ1-5; V: TRBV6-5; D: .; size: .; CDR3: CASGTSWGQPQHF; DNA: TGTGCCAGCGGGACCTCTTGGGGGCAGCCCCAGCATTTT
J: TRBJ1-6; V: TRBV6-5; D: TRBD1; size: .; CDR3: CASSTEGQGGSPLHF; DNA: TGTGCCAGCAGTACCGAGGGACAGGGTGGTTCACCCCTCCACTTT
J: TRBJ2-1; V: TRBV10-3; D: .; size: .; CDR3: CAISEDRSKQFF; DNA: TGTGCCATCAGTGAGGACAGGTCAAAGCAGTTCTTC
J: TRBJ2-1; V: TRBV6-2/TRBV6-3; D: .; size: .; CDR3: CASSWDTLKYNEQFF; DNA: TGTGCCAGCAGTTGGGACACATTAAAGTACAATGAGCAGTTCTTC
J: TRBJ1-3; V: TRBV5-4; D: TRBD1; size: .; CDR3: CASSTPGTGRNTIYF; DNA: TGTGCCAGCAGCACGCCCGGGACAGGACGAAACACCATATATTTT
J: TRBJ2-7; V: TRBV20-1; D: TRBD2; size: once; CDR3: CSATTSGEQYF; DNA: TGCAGTGCCACGACTAGCGGTGAGCAGTACTTC
J: TRBJ1-1; V: TRBV3-1/TRBV3-2; D: TRBD1; size: .; CDR3: CASSHWTGVNTEAFF; DNA: TGTGCCAGCAGCCACTGGACAGGGGTAAACACTGAAGCTTTCTTT
J: TRBJ1-2; V: TRBV5-5; D: TRBD1; size: .; CDR3: CASKWRTGGYGYTF; DNA: TGTGCCAGCAAGTGGCGGACAGGGGGCTATGGCTACACCTTC